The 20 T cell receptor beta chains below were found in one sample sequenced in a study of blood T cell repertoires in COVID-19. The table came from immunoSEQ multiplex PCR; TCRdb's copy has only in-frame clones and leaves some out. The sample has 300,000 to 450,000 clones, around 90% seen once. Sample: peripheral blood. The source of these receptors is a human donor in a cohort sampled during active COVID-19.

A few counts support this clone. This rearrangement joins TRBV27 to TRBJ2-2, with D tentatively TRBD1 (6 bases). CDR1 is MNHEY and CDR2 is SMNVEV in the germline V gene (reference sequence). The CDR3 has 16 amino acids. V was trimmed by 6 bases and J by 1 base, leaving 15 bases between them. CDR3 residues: CASSPGQILNTGELFF. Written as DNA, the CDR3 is TGTGCCAGCAGCCCCGGACAGATTCTGAACACCGGGGAGCTGTTTTTT.

CDR3 amino acids: CASSSDIAPVGNTIYF. For the CDR3, the DNA is TGTGCCAGCAGCTCAGACATCGCGCCCGTTGGAAACACCATATATTTT. The chain has TRBV9 and TRBJ1-3, with D hard to call. The CDR3 length is 16 residues. Germline CDR1 SGDLS, CDR2 YYNGEE. V lost 4 bases and J 3 bases, leaving 17 bases between the germline ends.

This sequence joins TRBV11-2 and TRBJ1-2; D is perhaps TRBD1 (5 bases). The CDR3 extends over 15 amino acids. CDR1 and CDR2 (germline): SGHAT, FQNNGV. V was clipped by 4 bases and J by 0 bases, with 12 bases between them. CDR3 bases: TGTGCCAGCAGCTACGCGCGGGGCTCTAACTATGGCTACACCTTC. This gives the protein CASSYARGSNYGYTF. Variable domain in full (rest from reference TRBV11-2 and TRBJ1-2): EAGVAQSPRYKIIEKRQSVAFWCNPISGHATLYWYQQILGQGPKLLIQFQNNGVVDDSQLPKDRFSAERLKGVDSTLKIQPAKLEDSAVYLCASSYARGSNYGYTFGSGTRLTVV.

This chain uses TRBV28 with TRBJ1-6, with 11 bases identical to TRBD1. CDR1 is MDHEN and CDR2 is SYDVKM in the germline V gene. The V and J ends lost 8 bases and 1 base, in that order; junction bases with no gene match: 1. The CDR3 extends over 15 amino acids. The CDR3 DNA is TGTGCCAGCGGACAGGGGGCTTCCTATAATTCACCCCTCCACTTT. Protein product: CASGQGASYNSPLHF. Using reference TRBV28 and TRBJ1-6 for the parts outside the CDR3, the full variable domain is DVKVTQSSRYLVKRTGEKVFLECVQDMDHENMFWYRQDPGLGLRLIYFSYDVKMKEKGDIPEGYSVSREKKERFSLILESASTNQTSMYLCASGQGASYNSPLHFGNGTRLTVT.

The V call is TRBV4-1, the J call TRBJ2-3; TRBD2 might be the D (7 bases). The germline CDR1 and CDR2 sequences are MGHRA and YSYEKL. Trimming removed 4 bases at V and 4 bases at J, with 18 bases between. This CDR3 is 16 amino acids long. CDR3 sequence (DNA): TGCGCCAGCAGCCCCGGTGCGGGGGCCGCCTCAGATACGCAGTATTTT. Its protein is CASSPGAGAASDTQYF.

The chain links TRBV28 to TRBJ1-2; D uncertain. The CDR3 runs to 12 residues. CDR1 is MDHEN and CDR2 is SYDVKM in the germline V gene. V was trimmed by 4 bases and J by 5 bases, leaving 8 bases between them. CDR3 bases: TGTGCCAGCAGTTCCGGGATTTATGGCTACACCTTC. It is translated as CASSSGIYGYTF.

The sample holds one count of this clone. CDR3 DNA: TGTGCCAGCTCACCATCACGGAGTTATAGCAATCAGCCCCAGCATTTT. This gives the protein CASSPSRSYSNQPQHF. The chain is built from TRBV18 and TRBJ1-5, with no clear D. The CDR3 consists of 16 residues. The germline CDR1 and CDR2 sequences are KGHSH and LQKENI. V lost 2 bases and J 0 bases, leaving 11 bases between the germline ends. Combining the CDR3 with reference TRBV18 and TRBJ1-5 gives the whole variable domain NAGVMQNPRHLVRRRGQEARLRCSPMKGHSHVYWYRQLPEEGLKFMVYLQKENIIDESGMPKERFSAEFPKEGPSILRIQQVVRGDSAAYFCASSPSRSYSNQPQHFGDGTRLSIL.

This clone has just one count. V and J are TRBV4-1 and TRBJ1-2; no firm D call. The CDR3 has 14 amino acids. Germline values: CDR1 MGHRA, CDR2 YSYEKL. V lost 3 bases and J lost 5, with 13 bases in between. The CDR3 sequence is CASSHNPGFYGYTF. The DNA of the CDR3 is TGCGCCAGCAGCCACAACCCGGGATTTTATGGCTACACCTTC.

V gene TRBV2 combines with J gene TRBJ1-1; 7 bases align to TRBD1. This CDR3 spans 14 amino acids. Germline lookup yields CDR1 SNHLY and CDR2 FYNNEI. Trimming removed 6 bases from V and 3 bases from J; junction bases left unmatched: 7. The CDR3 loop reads CASRRGPSDTEAFF. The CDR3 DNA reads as TGTGCCAGCAGGAGGGGGCCATCGGACACTGAAGCTTTCTTT.

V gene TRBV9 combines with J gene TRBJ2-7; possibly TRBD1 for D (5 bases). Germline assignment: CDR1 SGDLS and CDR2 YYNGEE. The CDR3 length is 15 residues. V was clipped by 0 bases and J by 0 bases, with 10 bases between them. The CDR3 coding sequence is TGTGCCAGCAGCGTAGGTGGGGCTAGCTCCTACGAGCAGTACTTC. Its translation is CASSVGGASSYEQYF.

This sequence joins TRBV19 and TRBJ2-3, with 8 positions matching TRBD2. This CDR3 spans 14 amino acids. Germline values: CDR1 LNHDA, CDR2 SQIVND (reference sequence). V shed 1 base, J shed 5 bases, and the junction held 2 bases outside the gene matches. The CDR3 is CASSIAGGLDTQYF. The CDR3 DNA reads TGTGCCAGTAGTATAGCGGGAGGGTTAGATACGCAGTATTTT.

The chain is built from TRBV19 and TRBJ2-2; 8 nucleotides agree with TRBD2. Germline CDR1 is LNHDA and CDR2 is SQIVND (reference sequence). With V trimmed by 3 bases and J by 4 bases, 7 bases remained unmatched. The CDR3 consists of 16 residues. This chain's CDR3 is CASSISSGSSTGELFF. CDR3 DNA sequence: TGTGCCAGTAGTATTTCAAGCGGGAGTAGCACCGGGGAGCTGTTTTTT.

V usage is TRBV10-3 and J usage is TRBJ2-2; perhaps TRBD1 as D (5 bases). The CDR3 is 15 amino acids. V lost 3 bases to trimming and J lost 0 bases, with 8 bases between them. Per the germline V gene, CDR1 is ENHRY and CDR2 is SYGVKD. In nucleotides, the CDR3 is TGTGCCATCAGTGAAGGGGTACCGAACACCGGGGAGCTGTTTTTT. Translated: CAISEGVPNTGELFF.

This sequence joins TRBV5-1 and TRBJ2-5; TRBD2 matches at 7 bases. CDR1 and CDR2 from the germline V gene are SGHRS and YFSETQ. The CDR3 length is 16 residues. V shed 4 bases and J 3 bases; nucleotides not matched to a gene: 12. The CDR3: CASSHPALAAEETQYF. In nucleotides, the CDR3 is TGCGCCAGCAGCCATCCGGCCCTAGCGGCCGAAGAGACCCAGTACTTC.

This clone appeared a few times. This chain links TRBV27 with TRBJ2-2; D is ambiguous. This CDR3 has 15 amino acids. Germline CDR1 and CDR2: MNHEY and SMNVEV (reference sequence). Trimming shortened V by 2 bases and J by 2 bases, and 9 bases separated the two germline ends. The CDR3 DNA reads TGTGCCAGCAGTTTAATCCCCGTAAACACCGGGGAGCTGTTTTTT. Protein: CASSLIPVNTGELFF.

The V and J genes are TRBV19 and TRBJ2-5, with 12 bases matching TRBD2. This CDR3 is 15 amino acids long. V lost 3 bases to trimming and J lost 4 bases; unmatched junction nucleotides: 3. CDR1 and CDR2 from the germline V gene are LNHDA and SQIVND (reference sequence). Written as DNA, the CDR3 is TGTGCCAGTAGTATCCCGACTAGCGGGGGAGAGACCCAGTACTTC. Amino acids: CASSIPTSGGETQYF.

The CDR3 DNA is TGTGCCAGTAGTCCGAAAGGGGGACGGACCTTCTATGGCTACACCTTC. This gives the protein CASSPKGGRTFYGYTF. The gene calls are TRBV19 and TRBJ1-2; the D gene is possibly TRBD1 (6 bases). The CDR3 length is 16 residues. The V end was cut by 5 bases, the J end by 4 bases, with 20 bases between. Per the germline V gene, CDR1 is LNHDA and CDR2 is SQIVND (reference sequence).

The CDR3 DNA reads TGTGCCATCAGTGACAGGGGAGAAAACTATGGCTACACCTTC. This codes for CAISDRGENYGYTF. This chain uses TRBV10-3 with TRBJ1-2, with D possibly being TRBD1 (6 bases). This CDR3 contains 14 residues. Per the germline V gene, CDR1 is ENHRY and CDR2 is SYGVKD. The V gene lost 3 bases and the J gene lost 2 bases, with 10 bases spanning the gap.

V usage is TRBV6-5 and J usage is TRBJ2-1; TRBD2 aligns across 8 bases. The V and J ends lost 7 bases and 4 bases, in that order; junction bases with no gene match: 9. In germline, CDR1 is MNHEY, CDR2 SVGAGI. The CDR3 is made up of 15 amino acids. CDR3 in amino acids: CASMRGTRSYNEQFF. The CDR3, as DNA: TGTGCCAGCATGAGAGGGACTAGGAGTTACAATGAGCAGTTCTTC.

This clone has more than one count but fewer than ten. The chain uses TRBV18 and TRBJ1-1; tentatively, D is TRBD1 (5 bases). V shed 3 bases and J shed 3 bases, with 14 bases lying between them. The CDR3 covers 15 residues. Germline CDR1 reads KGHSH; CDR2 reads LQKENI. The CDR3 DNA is TGTGCCAGCTCACCCCGCACAGGCCGAGACACTGAAGCTTTCTTT. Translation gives CASSPRTGRDTEAFF.